The 18 T cell receptor beta chains listed next were all sequenced from one sample in a study of radiotherapy plus CTLA-4 blockade in lung cancer. Libraries were prepared by immunoSEQ multiplex PCR; TCRdb keeps only in-frame clonotypes and omits some of them. The data hold about 97,000 clones, with about four fifths observed a single time. Sequencing used peripheral blood, obtained from a patient treated with radiotherapy plus ipilimumab. The receptors derive from a human donor with non-small cell lung cancer who had a partial response to radiotherapy plus ipilimumab. Some clones in this sample may be carry-over from other donors' samples.

The chain combines TRBV6-5 with TRBJ2-2, with D possibly matching TRBD2 (5 bases). Between the trimmed V and J ends, which lost 10 bases and 5 bases, there was a span of 17 bases. This CDR3 spans 14 amino acids. Germline V gives CDR1 MNHEY, CDR2 SVGAGI. CDR3 protein: CATRLGGRTGELFF. Here the CDR3 DNA reads TGTGCCACCCGTCTCGGAGGTCGAACCGGGGAGCTGTTTTTT.

In DNA, the CDR3 is TGTGCCAGCAGTTCCACTAGCAGCATTCAGTACTTC. It yields the protein CASSSTSSIQYF. The chain links TRBV6-5 to TRBJ2-4; possible D gene TRBD2, 6 bases. The CDR3 is 12 residues long. Looked up from germline, CDR1 is MNHEY and CDR2 is SVGAGI. Deletions cut 4 bases from V and 9 bases from J, with 10 bases between.

This chain links TRBV7-9 with TRBJ1-5; no clear D gene. Trimming took 2 bases from V and 4 from J, leaving 3 bases between them. The CDR3 has 12 amino acids. CDR1 and CDR2 from the germline V gene are SEHNR and FQNEAQ (reference sequence). CDR3 DNA: TGTGCCAGCAGCTTAACAAATCAGCCCCAGCATTTT. This sequence encodes CASSLTNQPQHF.

The genes are TRBV10-1 and TRBJ2-7, with TRBD2 as a possible D gene (5 bases). V was cut by 6 bases and J by 0 bases, with 9 bases left in between. The germline V gene encodes CDR1 WNHNN and CDR2 SYGVQD (reference sequence). The CDR3 is 13 amino acids. CDR3 amino acids: CASRASGSYEQYF. CDR3 sequence (DNA): TGCGCCAGCAGGGCAAGCGGCTCCTACGAGCAGTACTTC.

This chain connects TRBV4-1 to TRBJ2-5, with a possible D match to TRBD1 (6 bases). This CDR3 has 15 amino acids. V shed 0 bases and J shed 5 bases, with 13 bases lying between them. Looked up from germline, CDR1 is MGHRA and CDR2 is YSYEKL. The CDR3 region is CASSQDPGARETQYF. The CDR3 DNA follows: TGCGCCAGCAGCCAAGACCCAGGGGCGAGGGAGACCCAGTACTTC.

This clone was observed a handful of times. The chain uses TRBV6-1 and TRBJ1-3; D gene ambiguous. The CDR3 is made up of 14 amino acids. Germline V gives CDR1 MNHNS, CDR2 SASEGT. V dropped 4 bases and J dropped 0 bases, with 7 bases sitting between them. CDR3: CASSGHLSGNTIYF. The CDR3 DNA reads TGTGCCAGCAGTGGGCACCTCTCTGGAAACACCATATATTTT.

The rearrangement joins TRBV5-5 to TRBJ1-4; 11 bases match TRBD1. Germline V gene data show CDR1 as SGHKS and CDR2 as YYEKEE (reference sequence). J lost 5 bases, V lost 4 bases, and 7 bases had no gene match. The CDR3 length is 16 residues. In DNA form, the CDR3 reads TGTGCCAGCAGCCCGCGGACAGGGGGCTTAAATGAAAAACTGTTTTTT. Translation gives CASSPRTGGLNEKLFF.

This clone was detected only once. The chain joins TRBV5-5 to TRBJ2-5, with D possibly TRBD1 on 6 matching bases. This CDR3 is built from 17 residues. From germline, CDR1 is SGHKS and CDR2 YYEKEE (reference sequence). V lost 6 bases and J 3 bases, leaving 24 bases between the germline ends. The CDR3 sequence is CASTHTKDRLGEETQYF. The CDR3 DNA reads TGTGCCAGCACCCATACCAAGGACAGATTGGGTGAAGAGACCCAGTACTTC.

The J gene is TRBJ2-7, the V gene TRBV5-1; 10 positions match TRBD2. V gave up 4 bases and J gave up 4 bases; unmatched junction bases: 8. Germline V gene sequence: CDR1 SGHRS, CDR2 YFSETQ. The CDR3 spans 15 residues. In nucleotides, the CDR3 is TGCGCCAGCAGCCAAAGCGGGGGGGCCCAGTACGAGCAGTACTTC. It yields the protein CASSQSGGAQYEQYF.

The chain recombines TRBV28 with TRBJ1-2, with 7 bases identical to TRBD1. CDR3 length equals 16 residues. V was pared by 6 bases and J by 4 bases, with 14 bases of the junction left unmatched. Germline lookup yields CDR1 MDHEN and CDR2 SYDVKM. CDR3 in DNA: TGTGCCAGCAGACCCCAAACAGGGGCAAGGAGCTATGGCTACACCTTC. Translation gives CASRPQTGARSYGYTF.

The V call is TRBV9, the J call TRBJ2-3; a possible D gene is TRBD2 (6 bases). CDR3 size: 15 residues. Deletions cut 3 bases from V and 5 bases from J, with 16 bases between. Germline CDR1 SGDLS, CDR2 YYNGEE. In DNA, the CDR3 is TGTGCCAGCAGCGCAAACTTCGGAGCGGGAGATACGCAGTATTTT. Translation gives CASSANFGAGDTQYF.

V usage is TRBV27 and J usage is TRBJ1-5; the D gene is possibly TRBD1 (5 bases). Trimming pared 4 bases from V and 2 bases from J, leaving 15 bases between. Germline loops: CDR1 MNHEY, CDR2 SMNVEV (reference sequence). The CDR3 totals 16 residues. The CDR3 DNA follows: TGTGCCAGCAGTTCCATGGGGGGGTTAGGCAATCAGCCCCAGCATTTT. Translated: CASSSMGGLGNQPQHF.

The chain has TRBV6-5 and TRBJ1-2; D uncertain. CDR3 size: 15 residues. V was clipped by 6 bases and J by 5 bases, with 19 bases between them. Germline loops: CDR1 MNHEY, CDR2 SVGAGI. This CDR3 reads CASSRDLVGDYGYTF. The CDR3 DNA sequence: TGTGCCAGCAGCCGCGACCTGGTCGGGGATTATGGCTACACCTTC.

V is TRBV2 and J is TRBJ1-1; D unclear. The CDR3 contains 11 residues. The V end was cut by 7 bases, the J end by 8 bases, with 11 bases between. Per germline, CDR1 SNHLY and CDR2 FYNNEI. CDR3 loop: CASTGVSEAFF. The CDR3 DNA is TGTGCCAGCACCGGAGTTAGCGAAGCTTTCTTT.

The genes are TRBV4-1 and TRBJ2-7, with D perhaps matching TRBD2 (5 bases). Trimming removed 1 base from V and 2 bases from J, with 12 bases in between. Germline V gene sequence: CDR1 MGHRA, CDR2 YSYEKL. The CDR3 extends over 15 amino acids. The DNA of the CDR3 is TGCGCCAGCAGCCAAGGGTCGGGGAACACCTACGAGCAGTACTTC. This sequence encodes CASSQGSGNTYEQYF.

V is TRBV5-1 and J is TRBJ2-2, with unresolved D. The CDR3 covers 13 residues. The germline V gene encodes CDR1 SGHRS and CDR2 YFSETQ. Deletions cut 0 bases from V and 6 bases from J, with 6 bases between. The CDR3 nucleotides are TGCGCCAGCAGCTTGGAACGGGCCGGGGAGCTGTTTTTT. It yields the protein CASSLERAGELFF.

The rearrangement uses TRBV11-1 and TRBJ2-2, with D perhaps matching TRBD1 (6 bases). CDR3 length equals 15 residues. The V end lost 5 bases, the J end lost 2 bases, and 12 bases lay between the germline ends. CDR1 is SGHAT and CDR2 is FQDESV in the germline V gene (reference sequence). The CDR3 DNA reads TGTGCCAGCAGCGGGACAATTCTCAACACCGGGGAGCTGTTTTTT. It encodes CASSGTILNTGELFF.

The chain combines TRBV7-2 with TRBJ1-5, with TRBD1 identical over 7 bases. Germline loops: CDR1 SGHTA, CDR2 FQGNSA. V lost 2 bases, J lost 7 bases, and 11 bases stayed unmatched. This CDR3 has 16 residues. CDR3 protein: CASSLNPGTVRQPQHF. As DNA, the CDR3 is TGTGCCAGCAGCTTAAATCCCGGGACAGTAAGGCAGCCCCAGCATTTT.